The 32 T cell receptor beta chains below come from one sample, sequenced in a study of T cells in Graves' hyperthyroidism and ophthalmopathy. RNA transcripts yielded amplified TCR beta CDR3 regions. HTBI primers were used for first-round RT-PCR of the TCR CDR3. TCRdb re-derived calls from the multiplex PCR reads in MiXCR, one entry per CDR3 protein. The sample carries roughly 500,000 distinct CDR3 sequences, over 11% recorded once. The material sequenced was blood. These receptors were taken from a woman aged 25 to 39 with Graves' hyperthyroidism that later progressed to Graves' ophthalmopathy.

About this clonotype: Without the conserved terminal phenylalanine or tryptophan, this CDR3 likely stems from a read error. It is unclear where the CDR3 begins or ends on the DNA, so no DNA is shown, and the CDR3 is as TCRdb lists it. The chain couples TRBV11-2 to TRBJ1-1; TRBD1, the table's D call, was not compared with the DNA. Germline lookup yields CDR1 SGHAT and CDR2 FQNNGV. The CDR3 totals 15 residues, both ends included. This chain's CDR3 is CASSPQGLGNTEGFV.

The gene calls are TRBV19 and TRBJ2-6, with 9 bases identical to TRBD1. Germline V CDR1 and CDR2: LNHDA, SQIVND (reference sequence). The CDR3 consists of 19 residues. Trimming took 4 bases from V and 4 from J; bases not matched to a gene: 14. CDR3 sequence: CASSTKKTGGMIGANVLTF. The CDR3 bases are TGTGCCAGTAGTACTAAAAAGACAGGGGGAATGATAGGGGCCAACGTCCTGACTTTC. Full variable domain (outside the CDR3, taken from reference TRBV19 and TRBJ2-6): DGGITQSPKYLFRKEGQNVTLSCEQNLNHDAMYWYRQDPGQGLRLIYYSQIVNDFQKGDIAEGYSVSREKKESFPLTVTSAQKNPTAFYLCASSTKKTGGMIGANVLTFGAGSRLTVL.

This clonotype was counted many times. The chain couples TRBV7-2 to TRBJ1-2; D is uncertain. The CDR3 is made up of 14 amino acids. CDR1 SGHTA and CDR2 FQGNSA come from the germline V gene. V was pared by 3 bases and J by 0 bases, with 8 bases between. The CDR3 region has the DNA TGTGCCAGCAGCTTGAGGCAGGCTAACTATGGCTACACCTTC. Amino acids: CASSLRQANYGYTF. Using reference TRBV7-2 and TRBJ1-2 for the parts outside the CDR3, the full variable domain is GAGVSQSPSNKVTEKGKDVELRCDPISGHTALYWYRQSLGQGLEFLIYFQGNSAPDKSGLPSDRFSAERTGGSVSTLTIQRTQQEDSAVYLCASSLRQANYGYTFGSGTRLTVV.

This clonotype was observed a few times. The junction shows a germline mismatch at one end, possibly a read error. The genes are TRBV27 and TRBJ1-1; 7 positions match TRBD1. The CDR3 covers 14 residues. Germline assignment: CDR1 MNHEY and CDR2 SMNVEV (reference sequence). The chain's CDR3 is CASAKTGLNTEALF. The DNA for the CDR3 is TGTGCCAGCGCCAAGACAGGGTTAAACACTGAAGCTCTCTTT.

This clonotype was seen at least ten times. The rearrangement links TRBV7-2 to TRBJ1-1; no reliable D call. The CDR3 spans 16 residues. V lost 1 base, J lost 4 bases, and 16 bases lay in between. CDR1 is SGHTA, CDR2 FQGNSA, per germline. The CDR3 region has the DNA TGTGCCAGCAGCTTAGATCGTAGACTCCTGAGCACTGAAGCTTTCTTT. It codes for CASSLDRRLLSTEAFF.

This clonotype has at least ten counts. The J gene is TRBJ1-2, the V gene TRBV25-1; no clear D. The V end lost 6 bases, the J end lost 3 bases, and 11 bases lay between the germline ends. There are 13 residues in the CDR3. Per the germline V gene, CDR1 is MGHDK and CDR2 is SYGVNS. The CDR3 DNA reads TGTGCCAGCAGCGCCCAGGCGGACTATGGCTACACCTTC. The encoded protein is CASSAQADYGYTF.

This clonotype turned up a few times. This chain's CDR3 is CASRPGLADEQFF. The CDR3 DNA reads TGTGCCAGCAGACCAGGACTAGCGGATGAGCAGTTCTTC. The chain joins TRBV12-3 or TRBV12-4 to TRBJ2-1; 10 bases are shared with TRBD2. The V and J ends lost 6 bases and 8 bases, in that order; junction bases with no gene match: 4. The CDR3 length is 13 residues.

This chain links TRBV9 with TRBJ1-2; D is perhaps TRBD1 (5 bases). The germline gives CDR1 SGDLS, CDR2 YYNGEE. V shed 0 bases and J shed 6 bases, with 21 bases lying between them. This CDR3 region has 17 residues. The CDR3 DNA is TGTGCCAGCAGCGTAGCCCCGGCGACAGACCCTAGGGATGGCTACACCTTC. It is translated as CASSVAPATDPRDGYTF. The entire variable domain, with the rest obtained from reference TRBV9 and TRBJ1-2, is as follows: DSGVTQTPKHLITATGQRVTLRCSPRSGDLSVYWYQQSLDQGLQFLIQYYNGEERAKGNILERFSAQQFPDLHSELNLSSLELGDSALYFCASSVAPATDPRDGYTFGSGTRLTVV.

This clonotype was counted at least ten times. The chain links TRBV27 to TRBJ2-3; maybe TRBD1 (6 bases). This CDR3 is built from 14 residues. Germline V gene sequence: CDR1 MNHEY, CDR2 SMNVEV (reference sequence). Trimming pared 7 bases from V and 4 bases from J, leaving 15 bases between. CDR3 in amino acids: CASTPEGGPDTQYF. The CDR3 DNA reads TGTGCCAGCACCCCGGAAGGGGGTCCAGATACGCAGTATTTT.

This clonotype has ten or more counts. Its ends do not fully match the called genes, so a read error is possible. This sequence joins TRBV12-3 or TRBV12-4 and TRBJ2-3; 10 nucleotides match TRBD2. The CDR3 is 14 amino acids. The CDR3 spells CASSLAGVSDTQYF. CDR3 bases: TGTGCCAGCAGTCTAGCGGGAGTCTCTGATACGCAGTATTTT.

The table lists this clonotype with many counts. This rearrangement joins TRBV4-3 to TRBJ2-1, with 10 bases identical to TRBD2. J gave up 7 bases and V 2 bases, and 8 bases lay outside the gene matches. Germline lookup yields CDR1 LGHNA and CDR2 YSLEER. The CDR3 is made up of 16 amino acids. The DNA for the CDR3 is TGCGCCAGCAGCCAATCGCTTACTAGCGGGATTAATGAGCAGTTCTTC. Translated, it gives CASSQSLTSGINEQFF.

This clonotype was seen many times. V is TRBV7-9 and J is TRBJ2-4; D is uncertain. The ends were cut back, 1 base at V and 2 bases at J, with 12 bases in the middle. Germline CDR1 SEHNR, CDR2 FQNEAQ (reference sequence). This CDR3 is built from 16 residues. In nucleotides, the CDR3 is TGTGCCAGCAGCTTAGAACGGTTTCCGTCCAAAAACATTCAGTACTTC. As protein: CASSLERFPSKNIQYF.

This clonotype has ten or more counts. The chain has TRBV27 and TRBJ2-3; D is perhaps TRBD1 or TRBD2 (6 bases each). Trimming cost V 4 bases and J 2 bases, with 10 bases left between them. This CDR3 has 14 residues. Germline assignment: CDR1 MNHEY and CDR2 SMNVEV (reference sequence). CDR3 sequence: CASSSGDSTDTQYF. Written as DNA, the CDR3 is TGTGCCAGCAGTTCAGGGGACTCCACAGATACGCAGTATTTT.

The J gene is TRBJ1-1, the V gene TRBV20-1; a possible D gene is TRBD1 (5 bases). Trimming took 3 bases from V and 4 from J, leaving 6 bases between them. The CDR3 has 11 amino acids. Germline V lookup: CDR1 DFQATT, CDR2 SNEGSKA (reference sequence). In DNA, the CDR3 is TGCAGTGCTAGTGGGGCCACTGAAGCTTTCTTT. It codes for CSASGATEAFF.

The CDR3 bases are TGTGCCAGCAGCCTCACAGGGGGCCCCCTCTCTGGAAACACCATATATTTT. It codes for CASSLTGGPLSGNTIYF. The V gene is TRBV2, the J gene TRBJ1-3, with 9 bases matching TRBD1. The V and J ends lost 6 bases and 0 bases, in that order; junction bases with no gene match: 9. This CDR3 has 17 amino acids. Germline assignment: CDR1 SNHLY and CDR2 FYNNEI.

This clonotype was recorded a few times. The CDR3 loop is CASTPDRGELFF. As DNA, the CDR3 is TGTGCCAGCACCCCGGACAGGGGGGAGCTGTTTTTT. The V gene is TRBV12-3 or TRBV12-4, the J gene TRBJ2-2; TRBD1 aligns across 7 bases. Trimming cost V 7 bases and J 8 bases; bases outside gene matches: 4. This CDR3 spans 12 amino acids.

This clonotype was seen repeatedly, ten times or more. The chain couples TRBV2 to TRBJ1-2; D remains unclear. Deletions cut 6 bases from V and 4 bases from J, with 12 bases between. The CDR3 covers 13 residues. Germline-derived CDR1 and CDR2 are SNHLY and FYNNEI. CDR3 amino acids: CASRETESYGYTF. In DNA, the CDR3 is TGTGCCAGCAGAGAAACAGAGTCCTATGGCTACACCTTC.

The sample holds many counts of this clonotype. The J gene is TRBJ1-2, the V gene TRBV15; 8 bases align to TRBD1. Germline CDR1 is LNHNV and CDR2 is YYDKDF (reference sequence). The CDR3 runs 14 residues. With V trimmed by 3 bases and J by 4 bases, 4 bases remained unmatched. CDR3 loop: CATSSGQGGYGYTF. The DNA of the CDR3 is TGTGCCACCAGCAGCGGACAGGGTGGCTATGGCTACACCTTC.

The genes are TRBV10-3 and TRBJ2-7; 10 nucleotides line up with TRBD1. The germline V gene encodes CDR1 ENHRY and CDR2 SYGVKD. J lost 7 bases, V lost 6 bases, and 9 bases had no gene match. The CDR3 consists of 14 residues. CDR3 nucleotide sequence: TGTGCCATCAGACCGGGACAGGGGTCCGTGGAGCAGTACTTC. Residues: CAIRPGQGSVEQYF.

This clonotype has a handful of counts. V and J are TRBV27 and TRBJ1-5; D gene unclear. The CDR3 is made up of 14 amino acids. V was trimmed by 3 bases and J by 4 bases, leaving 10 bases between them. In germline, CDR1 is MNHEY, CDR2 SMNVEV (reference sequence). Here the CDR3 reads CASSFSDGNQPQHF. Here the CDR3 DNA reads TGTGCCAGCAGTTTCTCGGACGGAAATCAGCCCCAGCATTTT.

The table lists this clonotype with many counts. The chain carries TRBV30 and TRBJ1-1; weak D call: TRBD1 (6 bases). The germline CDR1 and CDR2 sequences are GTSNPN and SVGIG (reference sequence). V lost 0 bases, J lost 4 bases, and 12 bases lay in between. The CDR3 extends over 14 amino acids. CDR3 nucleotides: TGTGCCTGGAGTGTACGGGCCAGGGGCACTGAAGCTTTCTTT. Protein sequence: CAWSVRARGTEAFF.

This clonotype occurred many times. The chain couples TRBV11-2 to TRBJ2-1; D unresolved. Germline values: CDR1 SGHAT, CDR2 FQNNGV. Trimming shortened V by 0 bases and J by 6 bases, and 6 bases separated the two germline ends. This CDR3 is 13 amino acids long. CDR3 residues: CASSLDRLNEQFF. The DNA for the CDR3 is TGTGCCAGCAGCTTAGACCGACTCAATGAGCAGTTCTTC.

In its sample, this clonotype was seen many times. The V gene is TRBV28, the J gene TRBJ2-7; possibly TRBD1 or TRBD2 for D (5 bases each). V lost 5 bases, J lost 0 bases, and 17 bases lay in between. Germline values: CDR1 MDHEN, CDR2 SYDVKM. The CDR3 runs 16 residues. CDR3 residues: CASSLRGPGSSYEQYF. The CDR3 bases are TGTGCCAGCAGTCTCCGGGGCCCCGGAAGCTCCTACGAGCAGTACTTC.

There are many counts of this clonotype. This rearrangement joins TRBV6-1 to TRBJ2-7, with D possibly TRBD2 on 5 matching bases. This CDR3 is built from 12 residues. The V gene's germline CDR1 is MNHNS and CDR2 SASEGT. The V and J ends lost 5 bases and 5 bases respectively, with 10 bases between them. The CDR3 DNA follows: TGTGCCAGCAGTCAAGGGAGAAACGAGCAGTACTTC. Protein: CASSQGRNEQYF.

The rearrangement joins TRBV20-1 to TRBJ2-3, with D unclear. Trimming removed 1 base from V and 2 bases from J, with 10 bases in between. Germline V CDR1 and CDR2: DFQATT, SNEGSKA (reference sequence). The CDR3 length is 14 residues. The CDR3 spells CSARGGGITDTQYF. For the CDR3, the DNA is TGCAGTGCTAGAGGTGGCGGTATCACAGATACGCAGTATTTT.

The CDR3 region has the DNA TGTGCCAGCAGCGCAGGGCCTAACGCTGATACTAGCTCCTACAATGAGCAGTTCTTC. It is translated as CASSAGPNADTSSYNEQFF. V and J are TRBV5-6 and TRBJ2-1, with D perhaps TRBD1 or TRBD2 (5 bases each). This CDR3 has 19 amino acids. CDR1 SGHDT and CDR2 YYEEEE come from the germline V gene. With 4 bases removed from V and 0 bases from J, the gap between germline ends came to 23 bases.

The rearrangement uses TRBV30 and TRBJ2-7; TRBD2 matches 9 bases. The V and J ends lost 0 bases and 4 bases, in that order; junction bases with no gene match: 19. This CDR3 region has 19 residues. CDR1 and CDR2 from the germline V gene are GTSNPN and SVGIG (reference sequence). In nucleotides, the CDR3 is TGTGCCTGGAGTGTACGGGGGAAAAGGGGCGGGAGGGCCAAATACGAGCAGTACTTC. Translation gives CAWSVRGKRGGRAKYEQYF.

Concerning this clonotype: A much larger clone sits a single nucleotide away, making a read error possible. The chain is built from TRBV12-3 or TRBV12-4 and TRBJ2-7; TRBD2 matches 7 bases. The J call may be faulty, since TRBJ2-1 better matches the DNA end. This CDR3 is 16 amino acids long. Written as DNA, the CDR3 is TGTGCCAGCAGTTCGCGACTTGGGCGGGGGTCCTACGAGCAGTTCTTC. Protein product: CASSSRLGRGSYEQFF.

This clonotype has a handful of counts. The chain recombines TRBV7-2 with TRBJ1-5; D is possibly TRBD1 (5 bases). The germline CDR1 and CDR2 sequences are SGHTA and FQGNSA. There are 15 residues in the CDR3. Trimming pared 1 base from V and 6 bases from J, leaving 13 bases between. CDR3 residues: CASSLEWDSGQPQHF. CDR3 DNA: TGTGCCAGCAGCTTAGAATGGGACTCGGGTCAGCCCCAGCATTTT. The full variable domain, its missing parts supplied by reference TRBV7-2 and TRBJ1-5, is GAGVSQSPSNKVTEKGKDVELRCDPISGHTALYWYRQSLGQGLEFLIYFQGNSAPDKSGLPSDRFSAERTGGSVSTLTIQRTQQEDSAVYLCASSLEWDSGQPQHFGDGTRLSIL.

This clonotype was detected ten times or more. The rearrangement links TRBV6-2 or TRBV6-3 to TRBJ2-3; 12 positions match TRBD2. Germline V CDR1 and CDR2: MNHEY, SVGEGT. V was pared by 6 bases and J by 1 base, with 5 bases of the junction left unmatched. This CDR3 spans 16 amino acids. For the CDR3, the DNA is TGTGCCAGCAGCCCCGGACTAGCGGGACGCACAGATACGCAGTATTTT. Translating it yields CASSPGLAGRTDTQYF.

The chain recombines TRBV27 with TRBJ2-7; 8 bases are a match to TRBD1. This CDR3 has 12 amino acids. V shed 6 bases, J shed 5 bases, and the junction held 3 bases outside the gene matches. CDR1 MNHEY and CDR2 SMNVEV come from the germline V gene (reference sequence). CDR3 nucleotide sequence: TGTGCCAGCAGGCAGGGGGCCGACGAGCAGTACTTC. It yields the protein CASRQGADEQYF.

In its sample, this clonotype was seen many times. The chain is built from TRBV6-1 and TRBJ2-2; D gene unclear. Looked up from germline, CDR1 is MNHNS and CDR2 is SASEGT. The CDR3 is 14 amino acids. V was pared by 7 bases and J by 4 bases, with 13 bases between. The CDR3 sequence is CASTLVFGTGELFF. CDR3 nucleotide sequence: TGTGCCAGCACCCTAGTGTTCGGCACCGGGGAGCTGTTTTTT.